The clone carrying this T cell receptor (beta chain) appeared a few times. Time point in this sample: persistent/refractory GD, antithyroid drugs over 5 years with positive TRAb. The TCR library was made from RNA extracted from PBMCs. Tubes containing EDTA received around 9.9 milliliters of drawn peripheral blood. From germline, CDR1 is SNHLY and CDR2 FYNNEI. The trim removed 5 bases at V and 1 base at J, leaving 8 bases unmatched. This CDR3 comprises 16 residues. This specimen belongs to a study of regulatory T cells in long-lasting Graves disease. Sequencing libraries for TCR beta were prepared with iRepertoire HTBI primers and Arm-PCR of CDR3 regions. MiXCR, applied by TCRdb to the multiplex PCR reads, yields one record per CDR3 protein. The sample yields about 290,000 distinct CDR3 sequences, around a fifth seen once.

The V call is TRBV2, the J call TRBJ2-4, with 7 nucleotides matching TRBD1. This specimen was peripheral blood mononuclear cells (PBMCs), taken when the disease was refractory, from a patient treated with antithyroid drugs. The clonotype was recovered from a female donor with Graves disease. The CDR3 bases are TGTGCCAGCAGTATCGACAGGGACGAGGCCAAAAACATTCAGTACTTC. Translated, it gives CASSIDRDEAKNIQYF. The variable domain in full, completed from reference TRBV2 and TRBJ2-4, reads EPEVTQTPSHQVTQMGQEVILRCVPISNHLYFYWYRQILGQKVEFLVSFYNNEISEKSEIFDDQFSVERPDGSNFTLKIRSTKLEDSAMYFCASSIDRDEAKNIQYFGAGTRLSVL.